This record covers a single TCR beta chain. Antigen: not known. The data belong to a study of cytomegalovirus exposure and HLA in healthy donors. Broader study findings: A later analysis showed TCR association rates differing by HLA locus, peaking at DRB1 and lowest at HLA-C. Presence/absence analyses took donor sequencing depth as roughly uniform. By a later analysis, the bulk of CMV-associated TCR beta chains appeared HLA-restricted. In all likelihood, a cluster of highly shared sequence variants was a sequencing artifact.

Trimming removed 5 bases from V and 8 bases from J; junction bases left unmatched: 20. Germline values: CDR1 SEHNR, CDR2 FQNEAQ (reference sequence). The CDR3 is made up of 19 amino acids. PCR involved 60 Vbeta and 13 Jbeta primers. The repertoire was sequenced with immunoSEQ multiplex PCR; TCRdb's copy has only in-frame clones and lacks some. The sample carries roughly 150,000 clones, roughly 82% recorded once. J is TRBJ2-3 and V is TRBV7-9, with 12 bases identical to TRBD2. Material for sequencing was PBMCs. This TCR was recovered from a girl aged 10-17 years in good health and CMV-seropositive. As DNA, the CDR3 is TGTGCCAGCAGCCAGAGGAGGGATCTAGCGGGAGGGCCCTCGGGTACGCAGTATTTT. Its protein is CASSQRRDLAGGPSGTQYF.